A selection of T cell receptor beta chains follows, all from one sample in a study of blood T cells in healthy people across ages. TCRdb used MiXCR to reprocess the 5' RACE reads, holding one entry per CDR3 protein. Of 1.5 million to 2 million distinct CDR3 sequences listed, about 35% were seen once; the top ten hold around 10%. Sequenced sample: blood. The receptors were gathered from a woman aged 25 to 39 in good health. The CDR3 runs from the conserved cysteine through the conserved F or W. The D gene is left open where the match is weak. Expanded clones are given a class, and other clones once, few, many or no size at all.

D gene: -; V gene: TRBV5-6; J gene: TRBJ2-7; clone size: many; CDR3 DNA: TGTGCCAGCAGCCGGAAGGGGGGCCCTATCTACGAGCAGTACTTC; CDR3 protein: CASSRKGGPIYEQYF
D gene: TRBD2; V gene: TRBV4-1; J gene: TRBJ2-1; clone size: few; CDR3 DNA: TGCGCCAGCAGAAATCCGAGGGGAGGCGGGAGGGCCGGGAATGAGCAGTTCTTC; CDR3 protein: CASRNPRGGGRAGNEQFF
D gene: -; V gene: TRBV28; J gene: TRBJ1-4; clone size: -; CDR3 DNA: TGTGCCAGCAGTTTAAGACGGGGTTTAGAGACGAGTGAAAAACTGTTTTTT; CDR3 protein: CASSLRRGLETSEKLFF
D gene: -; V gene: TRBV28; J gene: TRBJ2-3; clone size: -; CDR3 DNA: TGTGCCAGCAGCCGTCAAGCCACGCCAGATACGCAGTATTTT; CDR3 protein: CASSRQATPDTQYF
D gene: -; V gene: TRBV9; J gene: TRBJ2-7; clone size: -; CDR3 DNA: TGTGCCAGCAGCGTAGGGGTTCGGAGAGAGCACGAGCAGTACTTC; CDR3 protein: CASSVGVRREHEQYF
D gene: -; V gene: TRBV5-5; J gene: TRBJ2-1; clone size: -; CDR3 DNA: TGTGCCAACAGCCCCCCCCGTGGCAGTTCTAGCTCCTACAATGAGCAGTTCTTC; CDR3 protein: CANSPPRGSSSSYNEQFF
D gene: TRBD1; V gene: TRBV13; J gene: TRBJ2-1; clone size: few; CDR3 DNA: TGTGCCAGCAGCTTATCTGGACAGGGCGCCTACAATGAGCAGTTCTTC; CDR3 protein: CASSLSGQGAYNEQFF
D gene: -; V gene: TRBV28; J gene: TRBJ2-7; clone size: -; CDR3 DNA: TGTGCCAGCATCGCTTTTGGCGGAGGCTCCTACGAGCAGTACTTC; CDR3 protein: CASIAFGGGSYEQYF
D gene: -; V gene: TRBV4-1; J gene: TRBJ2-5; clone size: -; CDR3 DNA: TGCGCCAGCAGCCAAGATCATATGGAAGGGGTAGAGACCCAGTACTTC; CDR3 protein: CASSQDHMEGVETQYF
D gene: TRBD1; V gene: TRBV27; J gene: TRBJ1-2; clone size: -; CDR3 DNA: TGTGCCAGCAGTCCAGCCGGGACAGGCCGTCTCTATGGCTACACCTTC; CDR3 protein: CASSPAGTGRLYGYTF
D gene: -; V gene: TRBV20-1; J gene: TRBJ2-3; clone size: -; CDR3 DNA: TGCAGTGCGCCAACCCGAGGCACAGATACGCAGTATTTT; CDR3 protein: CSAPTRGTDTQYF
D gene: -; V gene: TRBV5-1; J gene: TRBJ2-1; clone size: -; CDR3 DNA: TGCGCCAGCAGCTTGCGAGCGGGCTCAGGGTTTGGGGAGCAGTTCTTC; CDR3 protein: CASSLRAGSGFGEQFF
D gene: -; V gene: TRBV7-8; J gene: TRBJ1-2; clone size: -; CDR3 DNA: TGTGCCAGCAGCTTAATCGCTAACTATGGCTACACCTTC; CDR3 protein: CASSLIANYGYTF
D gene: -; V gene: TRBV28; J gene: TRBJ1-1; clone size: -; CDR3 DNA: TGTGCCAGCAGTTTATCCGGAAGGAGGAACACTGAAGCTTTCTTT; CDR3 protein: CASSLSGRRNTEAFF
D gene: -; V gene: TRBV5-1; J gene: TRBJ1-2; clone size: -; CDR3 DNA: TGCGCCAGCAGCTTGGATCAGTATGGCTGCACCTTC; CDR3 protein: CASSLDQYGCTF
D gene: -; V gene: TRBV5-1; J gene: TRBJ2-5; clone size: few; CDR3 DNA: TGCGCCAGCAGAGAGGGTCCTTACCAAGAGACCCAGTACTTC; CDR3 protein: CASREGPYQETQYF
D gene: -; V gene: TRBV11-2; J gene: TRBJ1-2; clone size: -; CDR3 DNA: TGTGCCAGCAGCCACACGTGGGGAAATGGCTACACCTTC; CDR3 protein: CASSHTWGNGYTF
D gene: TRBD1; V gene: TRBV5-1; J gene: TRBJ1-2; clone size: few; CDR3 DNA: TGCGCCAGCAGCAGCCGGGACAGGACTAACTATGGCTACACCTTC; CDR3 protein: CASSSRDRTNYGYTF
D gene: TRBD1; V gene: TRBV5-1; J gene: TRBJ2-7; clone size: few; CDR3 DNA: TGCGCCAGCAGTTCCGGGACAGAGTGGGGCGAGCAGTACTTC; CDR3 protein: CASSSGTEWGEQYF
D gene: TRBD2; V gene: TRBV2; J gene: TRBJ2-1; clone size: -; CDR3 DNA: TGTGCCAGCAGTGGGAGGACTAGCGGGGTTTACAATGAGCAGTTCTTC; CDR3 protein: CASSGRTSGVYNEQFF
D gene: -; V gene: TRBV6-2/TRBV6-3; J gene: TRBJ1-5; clone size: -; CDR3 DNA: TGTGCCAGCCAGGAACAGGGTCAAGGGAATCAGCCCCAGCATTTT; CDR3 protein: CASQEQGQGNQPQHF
D gene: -; V gene: TRBV30; J gene: TRBJ2-1; clone size: -; CDR3 DNA: TGTGCCTGGAGTGTACATGTTGGACTCGGGGAGCAGTTCTTC; CDR3 protein: CAWSVHVGLGEQFF
D gene: TRBD1; V gene: TRBV20-1; J gene: TRBJ2-7; clone size: few; CDR3 DNA: TGCAGTGCTAGCGCCGGGACAGGGGGCTTTTCGGTGTACGAGCAGTACTTC; CDR3 protein: CSASAGTGGFSVYEQYF
D gene: TRBD2; V gene: TRBV28; J gene: TRBJ2-1; clone size: once; CDR3 DNA: TGTGCCAGCAGTTTACCGGGACTAGGCTCCTACAATGAGCAGTTCTTC; CDR3 protein: CASSLPGLGSYNEQFF
D gene: TRBD2; V gene: TRBV4-2; J gene: TRBJ2-3; clone size: -; CDR3 DNA: TGTGCCAGCAGCCAAGATAGGAGATCTAGCGGGAGGAAGAATGGAGGAGATACGCAGTATTTT; CDR3 protein: CASSQDRRSSGRKNGGDTQYF
D gene: -; V gene: TRBV3-1; J gene: TRBJ2-7; clone size: -; CDR3 DNA: TGTGCCAGCAGCCATAGCGTGAGCTCCTACGAGCAGTACTTC; CDR3 protein: CASSHSVSSYEQYF
D gene: TRBD1; V gene: TRBV6-2/TRBV6-3; J gene: TRBJ1-1; clone size: -; CDR3 DNA: TGTGCCACCCACAGGGGACAGAACACTGAAGCTTTCTTT; CDR3 protein: CATHRGQNTEAFF
D gene: -; V gene: TRBV4-2; J gene: TRBJ2-7; clone size: many; CDR3 DNA: TGTGCCAGCAGCCAAGATCTATACGGGTTCGTCGACGAGCAGTACTTC; CDR3 protein: CASSQDLYGFVDEQYF
D gene: TRBD2; V gene: TRBV11-2; J gene: TRBJ2-1; clone size: few; CDR3 DNA: TGTGCCAGCAGCTCCCTTACGCGGGAGGACCGCTACAATGAGCAGTTCTTC; CDR3 protein: CASSSLTREDRYNEQFF
D gene: TRBD1; V gene: TRBV5-5; J gene: TRBJ1-1; clone size: few; CDR3 DNA: TGTGCCAGCAGCTTGAGGCAGGGGGCACTAAACACTGAAGCTTTCTTT; CDR3 protein: CASSLRQGALNTEAFF
D gene: -; V gene: TRBV18; J gene: TRBJ1-2; clone size: -; CDR3 DNA: TGTGCCAGCTCACCCAGACGGCTTGACGGAACGGGTGGCTACACCTTC; CDR3 protein: CASSPRRLDGTGGYTF
D gene: -; V gene: TRBV4-1; J gene: TRBJ2-5; clone size: many; CDR3 DNA: TGCGCCAGCAGCCCACTAATGTACCAAGAGACCCAGTACTTC; CDR3 protein: CASSPLMYQETQYF
D gene: -; V gene: TRBV5-1; J gene: TRBJ2-3; clone size: -; CDR3 DNA: TGCGCCAGCATGGGGTATGGGACTAGCACAGATACGCAGTATTTT; CDR3 protein: CASMGYGTSTDTQYF
D gene: TRBD2; V gene: TRBV7-9; J gene: TRBJ2-3; clone size: -; CDR3 DNA: TGTGCCAGCAGTGTTGGACTAGCTTGGGATACGCAGTATTTT; CDR3 protein: CASSVGLAWDTQYF
D gene: -; V gene: TRBV30; J gene: TRBJ2-3; clone size: few; CDR3 DNA: TGTGCCTGGAAGCGTAAGGGAAATACAGATACGCAGTATTTT; CDR3 protein: CAWKRKGNTDTQYF
D gene: -; V gene: TRBV6-5; J gene: TRBJ2-7; clone size: -; CDR3 DNA: TGTGCCAGCAGCCTGGGGGGGACAAAGGGGTCCGAGCAGTACTTC; CDR3 protein: CASSLGGTKGSEQYF
D gene: -; V gene: TRBV20-1; J gene: TRBJ2-3; clone size: -; CDR3 DNA: TGCAGTGCTAGAGAGGACCCTAGGGTCCCAGATACGCAGTATTTT; CDR3 protein: CSAREDPRVPDTQYF
D gene: TRBD1; V gene: TRBV27; J gene: TRBJ1-2; clone size: -; CDR3 DNA: TGTGCCAGCAGGCCCGGGACAGCCCATAACTATGGCTACACCTTC; CDR3 protein: CASRPGTAHNYGYTF
D gene: TRBD1; V gene: TRBV7-6; J gene: TRBJ2-7; clone size: few; CDR3 DNA: TGTGCCAGCAGCTTGCTGATACAGGGGGCCGTTCCCCACGAGCAGTACTTC; CDR3 protein: CASSLLIQGAVPHEQYF
D gene: TRBD1; V gene: TRBV20-1; J gene: TRBJ2-7; clone size: few; CDR3 DNA: TGCAGTGCTAGTAACAGGGGGGCCTTCTACGAGCAGTACTTC; CDR3 protein: CSASNRGAFYEQYF